This T cell receptor (beta chain) was recovered during a study of tumor-infiltrating lymphocytes in primary liver carcinoma. Study in general: Surgery removed the patients' primary liver carcinoma. The study included patients who were men and women aged 30 to 69 years.

General study results and limits: Tumors had a significantly higher top-250-clone fraction than blood (p = 0.039).

Total RNA amounting to approximately 460 ng was the source from which TCR beta cDNA was made with a constant-region primer. Three nested multiplex PCR rounds, a slightly modified ARM-PCR method, built the TCR beta libraries. Two initial PCR rounds of roughly 10 cycles each paired TRBV1-TRBV30 forward primers with a C-beta reverse primer. Each CDR3 protein gets one entry after TCRdb re-called the multiplex PCR reads with MiXCR. The sample yields fewer than 400,000 distinct CDR3 sequences, 50% to 60% seen once. In addition to blood RNA drawn from unsorted whole blood, germline DNA was extracted. The CDR3 sequence is 13 residues long. Germline-derived CDR1 and CDR2 are MDHEN and SYDVKM. As regards this clonotype: The antigen is unknown. The germline gene is not matched at one end of the junction; a read error may be the cause.

The sequenced sample was peripheral blood. The chain joins TRBV28 to TRBJ2-5; 8 nucleotides match TRBD2. The origin of this receptor is a woman aged 25 to 39 with primary liver carcinoma and hepatitis B virus infection. CDR3 nucleotides: TGTACCAGCAAACGGGAGGGGGTAGAGACCCAGTACTTC. It translates to CTSKREGVETQYF.